Listed below are T cell receptor beta chains from one sample, sequenced in a study of PD-1 blockade in mismatch repair-deficient tumors. Repertoires were generated with immunoSEQ multiplex PCR, while TCRdb's copy carries only in-frame clones and drops some. In the table there are around 62,000 clones, 60% to 80% of which are singletons. The sample was peripheral blood, taken 2 weeks after starting pembrolizumab. These receptors were obtained from an adult with mismatch repair-deficient cancer. Both conserved end residues are part of each CDR3. D genes are given only for firm matches. Not every row has a clone size; where given, it reads once, few, many or a size class.

D gene	V gene	J gene	clone size	CDR3 protein	CDR3 DNA
TRBD2	TRBV6-4	TRBJ2-1	once	CASSDHSSGRVSYNEQFF	TGTGCCAGCAGTGACCATAGTAGCGGGAGGGTGTCCTACAATGAGCAGTTCTTC
.	TRBV5-4	TRBJ2-7	few	CASSLTAQGVEQYF	TGTGCCAGCAGCCTCACCGCACAGGGTGTCGAGCAGTACTTC
.	TRBV2	TRBJ2-1	.	CASSEAAGGHNEQFF	TGTGCCAGCAGTGAAGCGGCAGGAGGTCACAATGAGCAGTTCTTC
TRBD2	TRBV15	TRBJ2-1	once	CATSRASGHSYNEQFF	TGTGCCACCAGCAGAGCTAGCGGGCACTCCTACAATGAGCAGTTCTTC
TRBD1	TRBV27	TRBJ2-7	few	CASRDRSSYEQYF	TGTGCCAGTCGGGACAGGAGCTCCTACGAGCAGTACTTC
.	TRBV7-3	TRBJ2-7	.	CASSLNVGSPGEQYF	TGTGCCAGCAGCTTAAATGTGGGATCCCCGGGGGAGCAGTACTTC
TRBD1	TRBV6-5	TRBJ2-3	once	CASTTGVDTQYF	TGTGCCAGTACGACAGGGGTCGATACGCAGTATTTT
TRBD1	TRBV29-1	TRBJ2-2	.	CSARQGDTGELFF	TGCAGCGCTCGACAGGGGGACACCGGGGAGCTGTTTTTT
TRBD2	TRBV5-6	TRBJ2-3	.	CASSRGRAMTDTQYF	TGTGCCAGCAGCAGAGGGAGGGCTATGACAGATACGCAGTATTTT
.	TRBV29-1	TRBJ2-2	.	CSGIHSNTGELFF	TGCAGCGGCATACACTCAAACACCGGGGAGCTGTTTTTT
TRBD2	TRBV2	TRBJ2-1	.	CASSEWLAGGNEQFF	TGTGCCAGCAGTGAATGGCTAGCGGGAGGGAATGAGCAGTTCTTC
.	TRBV18	TRBJ2-5	.	CASSPPSGRETQYF	TGTGCCAGCTCACCACCCTCAGGGAGAGAGACCCAGTACTTC
.	TRBV7-2	TRBJ1-5	few	CASSLRTGQPQHF	TGTGCCAGCAGCTTACGGACGGGTCAGCCCCAGCATTTT
TRBD1	TRBV6-5	TRBJ1-1	.	CASSPLFRDSEAFF	TGTGCCAGCAGTCCCTTATTCCGGGACAGTGAAGCTTTCTTT
TRBD1	TRBV9	TRBJ2-7	.	CASSVGGGTGMSYEQYF	TGTGCCAGCAGCGTAGGCGGTGGGACAGGTATGTCCTACGAGCAGTACTTC
.	TRBV19	TRBJ2-1	few	CASTSGLVGNEQFF	TGTGCCAGTACCTCGGGACTCGTAGGCAATGAGCAGTTCTTC
TRBD2	TRBV18	TRBJ2-1	.	CASSTGLDINEQFF	TGTGCCAGCTCAACGGGACTAGACATAAATGAGCAGTTCTTC
TRBD1	TRBV27	TRBJ2-1	.	CASRRMTGVGAEQFF	TGTGCCAGCCGCCGAATGACAGGGGTTGGCGCCGAGCAGTTCTTC
.	TRBV11-2	TRBJ1-2	few	CASSIVGTPGGYTF	TGTGCCAGCAGCATCGTTGGGACGCCGGGGGGCTACACCTTC
.	TRBV6-6	TRBJ2-3	.	CASSSRTSTDTQYF	TGTGCCAGCAGTTCTCGGACAAGCACAGATACGCAGTATTTT
TRBD1	TRBV28	TRBJ1-2	.	CATIGQGNYGYTF	TGTGCCACGATCGGACAGGGCAACTATGGCTACACCTTC
TRBD2	TRBV6-5	TRBJ2-7	.	CASSYGTRGGYEQYF	TGTGCCAGCAGTTATGGGACTAGAGGGGGTTACGAGCAGTACTTC
.	TRBV5-1	TRBJ2-5	once	CASSLGSQETQYF	TGCGCCAGCAGCTTGGGCTCGCAAGAGACCCAGTACTTC
.	TRBV20-1	TRBJ2-1	.	CSARETNEQFF	TGCAGTGCTAGGGAGACCAATGAGCAGTTCTTC
TRBD1	TRBV5-6	TRBJ2-7	.	CASSFPGTGELSEQYF	TGTGCCAGCAGCTTTCCCGGGACAGGGGAGTTAAGCGAGCAGTACTTC
.	TRBV5-6	TRBJ2-7	.	CASTFGDSSSYEQYF	TGTGCCAGCACCTTCGGGGACTCGAGCTCCTACGAGCAGTACTTC
.	TRBV19	TRBJ1-1	.	CASSLQGLNTEAFF	TGTGCCAGTAGCCTTCAGGGATTGAACACTGAAGCTTTCTTT
.	TRBV5-1	TRBJ2-5	.	CASSHLQETQYF	TGCGCCAGCAGCCACCTTCAAGAGACCCAGTACTTC
TRBD1	TRBV10-2	TRBJ1-5	.	CASRLDRVGQPQHF	TGCGCCAGCAGGTTGGACAGGGTAGGGCAGCCCCAGCATTTT
TRBD2	TRBV6-1	TRBJ2-5	.	CASRLMGGIETQYF	TGTGCCAGCCGACTTATGGGGGGGATAGAGACCCAGTACTTC
.	TRBV7-9	TRBJ2-3	.	CASSFLTDTQYF	TGTGCCAGCAGCTTCCTCACAGATACGCAGTATTTT
TRBD1	TRBV7-9	TRBJ2-7	.	CASSYYSDRGADQYF	TGTGCCAGCAGCTATTACTCCGACAGGGGTGCAGATCAGTACTTC
TRBD2	TRBV2	TRBJ2-7	few	CASTQGTSGPYEQYF	TGTGCCAGCACCCAAGGGACTAGCGGCCCTTACGAGCAGTACTTC
.	TRBV11-2	TRBJ2-3	.	CASSQNYYTDTQYF	TGTGCCAGCAGCCAAAATTACTACACAGATACGCAGTATTTT
.	TRBV5-1	TRBJ2-7	.	CASSYRDVTYEQYF	TGCGCCAGCAGCTATAGGGACGTCACCTACGAGCAGTACTTC
.	TRBV15	TRBJ1-2	few	CATSREVGIDGYTF	TGTGCCACCAGCAGAGAAGTAGGGATCGATGGCTACACCTTC
.	TRBV5-4	TRBJ1-5	medium-sized	CASSTGGNQPQHF	TGTGCCAGCAGCACTGGGGGCAATCAGCCCCAGCATTTT